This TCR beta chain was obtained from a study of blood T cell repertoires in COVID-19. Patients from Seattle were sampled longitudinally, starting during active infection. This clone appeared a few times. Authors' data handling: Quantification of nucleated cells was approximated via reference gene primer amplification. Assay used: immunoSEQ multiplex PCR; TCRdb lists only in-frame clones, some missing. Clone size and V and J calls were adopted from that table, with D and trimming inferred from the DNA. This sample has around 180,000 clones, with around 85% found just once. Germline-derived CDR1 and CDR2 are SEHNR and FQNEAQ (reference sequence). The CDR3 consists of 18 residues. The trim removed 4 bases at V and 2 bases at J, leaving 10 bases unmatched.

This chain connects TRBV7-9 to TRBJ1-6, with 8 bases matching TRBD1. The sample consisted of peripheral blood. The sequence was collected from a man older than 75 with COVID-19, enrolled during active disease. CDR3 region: CASSSLPQGAAYNSPLHF. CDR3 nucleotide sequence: TGTGCCAGCAGCTCCCTACCCCAGGGGGCTGCCTATAATTCACCCCTCCACTTT. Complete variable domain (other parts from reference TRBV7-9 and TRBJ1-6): DTGVSQNPRHKITKRGQNVTFRCDPISEHNRLYWYRQTLGQGPEFLTYFQNEAQLEKSRLLSDRFSAERPKGSFSTLEIQRTEQGDSAMYLCASSSLPQGAAYNSPLHFGNGTRLTVT.